This T cell receptor (beta chain) comes out of a study of sequential checkpoint blockade in melanoma. Across the whole study: Maintenance nivolumab came after either treatment sequence.

The treatment: randomized to nivolumab then ipilimumab (arm A) or the reverse (arm B). None of the patients previously received DNA-damaging chemotherapy. PBMC sorting kept live CD3+CD8+ cells without CD19 or CD56. V was shortened by 6 bases and J by 7 bases, with 22 bases between the two germline ends. Germline V gives CDR1 SQVTM, CDR2 ANQGSEA. The CDR3 has 15 residues. Profiling relied on immunoSEQ multiplex PCR, and the TCRdb table lists in-frame clones only, not all of them. The table shows roughly 19,000 clones, with 80% to 90% occurring only once. The clonotype was recovered from a human donor with melanoma. Material: CD8+ T cells sorted from blood (inferred from file names), obtained from a patient given nivolumab and ipilimumab in sequence. The V and J genes are TRBV29-1 and TRBJ2-1; tentatively, D is TRBD2 (6 bases). The CDR3 sequence is CSVDSPTGVGNEQFF. The CDR3 nucleotides are TGCAGCGTGGACTCCCCTACGGGAGTGGGGAATGAGCAGTTCTTC.